The sequence of this T cell receptor beta chain was determined in a study of blood T cells in healthy people across ages (dated by TCRdb to about 2015). Regarding the study in general: In model experiments, template switching captured about one uniquely barcoded TCR beta cDNA molecule for every two T cells. Two additional independent replicas of 1 million unique cDNA reads from the same blood draw were analyzed for two donors (one aged 18 to 30 and one aged 80 or older). The study measured age-related changes in TCR beta repertoire diversity using deep sequencing normalized with unique cDNA molecular identifiers. Donors were grouped into four age groups: young (average roughly 17 years), middle-aged (under 40), aged (around 60) and long-lived (just over 80). The full study reports these points: There was a strong correlation between observed TCR beta diversity and the percentage of naive T cells measured by flow cytometry. Compared with the aged group, the long-lived group had more naive CD4+ T cells, fewer expanded clones and increased TCR diversity, suggesting age selection. Bulk unsorted PBMC profiling prevented conclusive comparison of naive and antigen-experienced compartments. Observed TCR beta diversity per million T cells fell roughly linearly with age, and a significant reduction was already apparent by age roughly 40. Donor CMV infection status was unknown, potentially confounding age-related changes in expanded clonotypes. Estimates of total diversity based on one million sequenced T cells were considered lower bounds and underestimates.

The CDR3, from cysteine to phenylalanine, totals 14 residues. Here the CDR3 DNA is all that survives: 42 bases in frame from base 1. The V and J ends are trimmed by 3 bases and 2 bases, leaving 11 bases between them. CDR1 and CDR2 are drawn from the germline V gene: MGHDK, SYGVNS. The method was 5' RACE. Sequenced on an Illumina HiSeq 2500. The second PCR ran for roughly 7 to 12 cycles and used a J-beta primer mix along with a sample-barcoded 5' primer. A unique molecular identifier was introduced onto each TCR beta cDNA molecule by a template-switch 5' adaptor carrying 12 random nucleotides. Each sample yielded at least 2.5 million CDR3-containing paired-end reads. First-strand cDNA was synthesized from all RNA with the Mint cDNA synthesis kit, primed by a TRBC-specific oligonucleotide. After uracil-DNA glycosylase treatment, a first 18-cycle PCR used universal primers M1SS and BC2_uni_R on all cDNA. As for how the authors treated the data: Normalization of each sample was performed by random selection of 1 million high-quality reads, each carrying a distinct molecular identifier. Instead of being binned into consensus sequences, reads with shared molecular identifiers were discarded. MiTCR, with a Q25 quality threshold and the strictest error-elimination algorithm, was used for CDR3 identification, clonotype clustering and error correction. A nonparametric unseen species model using Euler transformation provided a lower-bound estimate of total TCR beta diversity. TCRdb trimmed the raw reads at Q25, called clones with MiXCR and kept productive beta chains. Each record represents a unique CDR3 protein, reported with the most common genes and DNA among its rows. These V and J calls derive from TCRdb rather than the authors' analysis. Counted in this sample were about 840,000 distinct CDR3 sequences; 25% to 35% of them appeared once. The ten largest make up about 10% of the sample.

The approximately 39 donors, aged about 6 to 95 years, were systemically healthy Caucasian individuals from Russia. Roughly 9.5 milliliters of peripheral blood were drawn from each donor into EDTA-treated Vacutainer tubes. PBMCs were isolated by Ficoll-Paque density-gradient centrifugation, with at least 7 million obtained per sample. Trizol reagent was used to extract total RNA from the PBMCs, yielding at least 6 micrograms per sample. Naive CD45RAhigh/CD27high T cell percentages were measured by flow cytometry on a PBMC aliquot from every donor. This clonotype came up many times. The specificity of this receptor is unknown. No clone much larger than this one lies a single base away; base qualities are absent. These data were also filed under a second study, of T cells of mothers and their children. The second publication reports: Nine systemically healthy Caucasian individuals, comprising three mothers and their six children, were included as donors. cDNA synthesis consumed the entire amount of extracted RNA, loaded at about 1.5 ug RNA in each 15 ul reaction. In the second PCR, the M1S primer added sample barcodes and 2-4 random nucleotides. Each mother yielded over 10 million TCR beta CDR3 reads and each child a few million reads. Thymic selection similarly shapes TCR recombination output in related and unrelated pairs, with minor effect from inherited differences. Normalized repertoire overlap was always found to be slightly, but never significantly, higher in related mother-child pairs than in unrelated mother-child pairs. With a sensitivity of approximately 100 clones per million clonotypes, no persistent microchimeric T cell clones were detected. Deep NGS was used in the study to compare the TCR beta repertoires of mothers and children and to look for features that separate related mother-child pairs from unrelated individuals. Mothers averaged 40 +/- 4 years of age and children averaged about 10 +/- 4 years. After adapters were ligated using NEBNext reagents, the libraries underwent 100+100 nt paired-end sequencing on an Illumina HiSeq 2000. To prevent cross-contamination, the mother and child libraries were prepared one month apart and sequenced in separate runs. Each donor had between roughly 500,000 and 2,200,000 distinct TCR beta clonotypes identified. Naive TCR beta clonotypes were estimated from low-frequency clonotypes matched to each donor's FACS-determined naive share, without sorting.

This receptor chain uses TRBV25-1 and TRBJ2-7, with no D gene named confidently. This clonotype was obtained from a middle-aged woman in good health. The specimen was blood. In nucleotides, the sequence is TGTGCCAGCAGTGAGCCAAGGCCCCCCTACGAGCAGTACTTC. It encodes CASSEPRPPYEQYF.